Below, 9 T cell receptor beta chains from the same sample are listed, as sequenced in a study of OX40 agonist ivuxolimab in advanced cancers. TCRdb's table, derived via immunoSEQ multiplex PCR, lists solely in-frame clones and lacks some. The sample includes 40,000 to 45,000 clones, 70% to 90% of them seen just once. The material was CD4+ or CD8+ T cells sorted from blood, obtained in a trial of the OX40 agonist ivuxolimab. These receptors all come from an adult with an advanced solid tumor such as melanoma, head and neck, liver or kidney cancer.

The chain joins TRBV6-1 to TRBJ2-1; the match to TRBD1 covers 7 bases. After removal of 8 bases from V and 1 base from J, the junction contained 5 bases not matched to a gene. The CDR3 is made up of 14 amino acids. In germline, CDR1 is MNHNS, CDR2 SASEGT. The CDR3 region is CASGQTGSYNEQFF. DNA of the CDR3: TGTGCCAGCGGACAGACAGGGTCCTACAATGAGCAGTTCTTC.

The rearrangement links TRBV18 to TRBJ2-3; a possible D gene is TRBD2 (6 bases). CDR1 is KGHSH, CDR2 LQKENI, per germline. CDR3 length: 15 amino acids. Trimming removed 0 bases at V and 7 bases at J, with 14 bases between. The CDR3 protein is CASSPPGRERYTQYF. The CDR3 coding sequence is TGTGCCAGCTCACCACCGGGACGGGAGAGGTATACGCAGTATTTT.

J is TRBJ2-1 and V is TRBV7-9; D gene ambiguous. The CDR3 contains 15 residues. The germline V and J ends were trimmed by 4 bases and 6 bases, with 16 bases remaining between them. The V gene's germline CDR1 is SEHNR and CDR2 FQNEAQ (reference sequence). This chain's CDR3 is CASSSESALSNEQFF. Here the CDR3 DNA reads TGTGCCAGCAGCTCCGAGAGCGCTTTGAGCAATGAGCAGTTCTTC. Combining the CDR3 with reference TRBV7-9 and TRBJ2-1 gives the whole variable domain DTGVSQNPRHKITKRGQNVTFRCDPISEHNRLYWYRQTLGQGPEFLTYFQNEAQLEKSRLLSDRFSAERPKGSFSTLEIQRTEQGDSAMYLCASSSESALSNEQFFGPGTRLTVL.

The CDR3 loop reads CASSVRDRGRGRPQHF. In DNA form, the CDR3 reads TGTGCCAGCAGTGTAAGGGACAGGGGCCGAGGAAGACCCCAGCATTTT. This chain joins TRBV28 and TRBJ1-5; 10 bases fit TRBD1. The trim removed 5 bases at V and 10 bases at J, leaving 14 bases unmatched. The CDR3 contains 16 residues. Germline V gives CDR1 MDHEN, CDR2 SYDVKM. Full variable domain (rest looked up from reference TRBV28 and TRBJ1-5): DVKVTQSSRYLVKRTGEKVFLECVQDMDHENMFWYRQDPGLGLRLIYFSYDVKMKEKGDIPEGYSVSREKKERFSLILESASTNQTSMYLCASSVRDRGRGRPQHFGDGTRLSIL.

The V call is TRBV4-1, the J call TRBJ1-6; D is unclear. Looked up from germline, CDR1 is MGHRA and CDR2 is YSYEKL. Trimming took 3 bases from V and 6 from J, leaving 18 bases between them. The CDR3 extends over 17 amino acids. This CDR3 is CASSHQRVGSFNSPLHF. Written as DNA, the CDR3 is TGCGCCAGCAGCCACCAAAGGGTGGGCAGTTTTAATTCACCCCTCCACTTT.

The rearrangement uses TRBV29-1 and TRBJ1-1; 8 nucleotides agree with TRBD1. Germline V gene lookup returns CDR1 SQVTM and CDR2 ANQGSEA. V lost 6 bases and J lost 5; bases outside the gene matches: 8. This CDR3 is 13 amino acids long. In DNA form, the CDR3 reads TGCAGCGTGAACAGGGGGTTGGGAACTGAAGCTTTCTTT. Protein product: CSVNRGLGTEAFF. The full variable domain, with the rest looked up from reference TRBV29-1 and TRBJ1-1, is SAVISQKPSRDICQRGTSLTIQCQVDSQVTMMFWYRQQPGQSLTLIATANQGSEATYESGFVIDKFPISRPNLTFSTLTVSNMSPEDSSIYLCSVNRGLGTEAFFGQGTRLTVV.

The rearrangement links TRBV4-2 to TRBJ1-3; D gene unclear. The CDR3 covers 14 residues. Per germline, CDR1 LGHNA and CDR2 YNFKEQ. Deletions cut 5 bases from V and 4 bases from J, with 12 bases between. The CDR3: CASSDGARGNTIYF. The CDR3 DNA follows: TGTGCCAGCAGCGACGGCGCCAGAGGAAACACCATATATTTT.

This clone was seen once. This chain links TRBV7-3 with TRBJ2-7, with D perhaps TRBD1 or TRBD2 (5 bases each). The V and J ends lost 5 bases and 3 bases respectively, with 14 bases between them. The CDR3 length is 14 residues. Germline V gene data show CDR1 as SGHTA and CDR2 as FQGTGA. Here the CDR3 reads CASSTRDGLYEQYF. CDR3 bases: TGTGCCAGCAGCACCCGGGACGGACTCTACGAGCAGTACTTC.

The chain recombines TRBV7-6 with TRBJ1-5, with D possibly matching TRBD1 (6 bases). V dropped 2 bases and J dropped 7 bases, with 9 bases sitting between them. Germline V CDR1 and CDR2: SGHVS, FNYEAQ. The CDR3 extends over 13 amino acids. CDR3 DNA: TGTGCCAGCAGCTTACGAGGGGGGCAGCCCCAGCATTTT. This sequence encodes CASSLRGGQPQHF.